The rows below give T cell receptor beta chains drawn from one sample of a study of cytomegalovirus exposure and HLA in healthy donors. Assay used: immunoSEQ multiplex PCR; TCRdb lists only in-frame clones, some missing. The data contain 100,000 to 150,000 clones, under 12% of them seen just once; the ten biggest clones take up around 5%. The sequencing sample was made of PBMCs. The receptors come from a woman under 30 in good health and CMV-seropositive. CDR3s include the opening cysteine and the closing phenylalanine or tryptophan. Each record gives: J gene, D gene, clone size, V gene, CDR3 protein, CDR3 DNA. D genes are given only for firm matches. Size tells how often a clone was seen (once, few, many) or the class of an expanded clone, and some rows leave it out.

TRBJ1-1 - - TRBV7-3 CASSPRQAPSTEAFF TGTGCCAGCAGCCCACGACAGGCCCCATCCACTGAAGCTTTCTTT
TRBJ2-7 - - TRBV18 CASSPDSTYEQYF TGTGCCAGCTCACCAGACAGTACGTACGAGCAGTACTTC
TRBJ2-7 TRBD1 few TRBV5-1 CASSLTGTGIYEQYF TGCGCCAGCAGCTTGACCGGGACAGGGATCTACGAGCAGTACTTC
TRBJ2-3 - few TRBV6-5 CATRAPSTDTQYF TGTGCCACCAGGGCCCCTAGCACAGATACGCAGTATTTT
TRBJ2-2 - - TRBV19 CASSIGDTGELFF TGTGCCAGTAGTATCGGGGACACCGGGGAGCTGTTTTTT
TRBJ2-7 TRBD2 few TRBV14 CASSPRVAGVHEQYF TGTGCCAGCAGCCCCCGGGTAGCGGGAGTACACGAGCAGTACTTC
TRBJ2-1 - - TRBV5-4 CASIRAGDNEQFF TGTGCCAGCATACGGGCCGGGGACAATGAGCAGTTCTTC
TRBJ2-5 TRBD2 - TRBV11-2 CASSHWGGRLQETQYF TGTGCCAGCAGCCATTGGGGCGGGAGGCTCCAAGAGACCCAGTACTTC
TRBJ2-3 TRBD2 few TRBV19 CASRPLYLAGRTDTQYF TGTGCCAGTAGACCCCTTTATTTAGCGGGACGCACAGATACGCAGTATTTT
TRBJ1-5 - - TRBV28 CASSSGVHQPQHF TGTGCCAGCAGTTCAGGGGTTCATCAGCCCCAGCATTTT
TRBJ2-7 - many TRBV18 CASSPPFNPGTLPPCPLYEQYF TGTGCCAGCTCACCACCCTTTAACCCCGGGACACTGCCTCCCTGTCCCCTCTACGAGCAGTACTTC
TRBJ1-2 TRBD1 - TRBV7-9 CASSGGDRGNYGYTF TGTGCCAGCAGCGGCGGGGACAGAGGAAACTATGGCTACACCTTC
TRBJ2-3 - - TRBV6-5 CASSRATGTQYF TGTGCCAGCAGCAGGGCAACGGGTACGCAGTATTTT
TRBJ2-1 - - TRBV6-6 CAISVGGGSNEQFF TGTGCCATCTCCGTCGGGGGCGGGAGCAATGAGCAGTTCTTC
TRBJ2-3 TRBD2 - TRBV5-6 CASSPPGLASTDTQYF TGTGCCAGCAGCCCCCCGGGACTAGCGAGCACAGATACGCAGTATTTT
TRBJ2-1 - - TRBV21-1 CASSKVEVRTSGRTEQFF TGTGCCAGCAGCAAAGTTGAGGTCCGAACTAGCGGGAGGACTGAGCAGTTCTTC
TRBJ2-7 TRBD2 - TRBV28 CASSAGGSGYEQYF TGTGCCAGCAGTGCCGGCGGGAGTGGCTACGAGCAGTACTTC
TRBJ1-3 - - TRBV15 CATSRDRGTGNTIYF TGTGCCACCAGCAGAGATCGAGGGACTGGAAACACCATATATTTT
TRBJ2-6 - - TRBV5-6 CASKEGPGANVLTF TGTGCCAGCAAGGAGGGGCCTGGGGCCAACGTCCTGACTTTC
TRBJ2-5 - - TRBV7-9 CASSLVGGGETQYF TGTGCCAGCAGCTTAGTAGGGGGTGGAGAGACCCAGTACTTC